These 7 T cell receptor beta chains originate from one sample sequenced in a study of cytomegalovirus exposure and HLA in healthy donors. The primer mix had 60 Vbeta and 13 Jbeta primers. The repertoire was sequenced with immunoSEQ multiplex PCR; TCRdb's copy has only in-frame clones and lacks some. This table has some 190,000 clones, 76% appearing once. Sequencing was performed on PBMCs. These TCRs come from a woman aged 25 to 39 in good health and CMV-seropositive.

The genes are TRBV6-1 and TRBJ1-3; D is possibly TRBD1 (6 bases). This CDR3 region has 14 residues. The V and J ends lost 6 bases and 1 base respectively, with 10 bases between them. Per the germline V gene, CDR1 is MNHNS and CDR2 is SASEGT. CDR3 protein: CASSEGHSGNTIYF. Written as DNA, the CDR3 is TGTGCCAGCAGCGAGGGACATTCTGGAAACACCATATATTTT.

The chain carries TRBV5-6 and TRBJ2-7, with D tentatively TRBD2 (5 bases). CDR3 length equals 14 residues. Germline CDR1 is SGHDT and CDR2 is YYEEEE. Between the trimmed V and J ends, which lost 3 bases and 9 bases, there was a span of 19 bases. The DNA for the CDR3 is TGTGCCAGCAGCTCCGGACGGAGGTCCTTCGGGCAGTACTTC. Its protein product is CASSSGRRSFGQYF.

The J gene is TRBJ2-3, the V gene TRBV11-3; possibly TRBD1 for D (5 bases). This CDR3 is 13 amino acids long. Trimming cost V 5 bases and J 4 bases, with 10 bases left between them. Germline V gene lookup returns CDR1 SGHNT and CDR2 YENEEA. The CDR3 loop is CASSRAGSDTQYF. CDR3 bases: TGTGCCAGCAGCCGCGCAGGGTCAGATACGCAGTATTTT.

This chain joins TRBV5-1 and TRBJ1-4; 7 nucleotides agree with TRBD1. Germline CDR1 is SGHRS and CDR2 is YFSETQ. Losses at the gene ends were 1 base for V and 8 bases for J; bases not matched to a gene: 11. The CDR3 contains 16 residues. This chain's CDR3 is CASSLMARTGSEKLFF. In nucleotides, the CDR3 is TGCGCCAGCAGCTTGATGGCCCGGACAGGAAGCGAAAAACTGTTTTTT.

V is TRBV28 and J is TRBJ2-7; no reliable D call. There are 13 residues in the CDR3. V was shortened by 4 bases and J by 2 bases, with 9 bases between the two germline ends. Germline V gene sequence: CDR1 MDHEN, CDR2 SYDVKM. The CDR3 bases are TGTGCCAGCAGTTCGCCAGTACCCTACGAGCAGTACTTC. Its translation: CASSSPVPYEQYF.

This clone was seen more than once but under ten times. V gene TRBV4-2 combines with J gene TRBJ2-7, with D tentatively TRBD2 (5 bases). Germline values: CDR1 LGHNA, CDR2 YNFKEQ. Trimming took 5 bases from V and 6 from J, leaving 20 bases between them. This CDR3 region has 15 residues. The chain's CDR3 is CASSLRLASEAEQYF. For the CDR3, the DNA is TGTGCCAGCAGCTTAAGATTAGCGTCCGAAGCCGAGCAGTACTTC.

J is TRBJ2-7 and V is TRBV19, with a weak D call TRBD2 (5 bases). V lost 6 bases to trimming and J lost 0 bases, with 24 bases between them. CDR1 and CDR2 from the germline V gene are LNHDA and SQIVND (reference sequence). CDR3 length: 18 amino acids. CDR3 sequence: CASSRNRGITPTSYEQYF. CDR3 nucleotide sequence: TGTGCCAGTAGCCGGAACAGAGGGATTACCCCTACCTCCTACGAGCAGTACTTC.